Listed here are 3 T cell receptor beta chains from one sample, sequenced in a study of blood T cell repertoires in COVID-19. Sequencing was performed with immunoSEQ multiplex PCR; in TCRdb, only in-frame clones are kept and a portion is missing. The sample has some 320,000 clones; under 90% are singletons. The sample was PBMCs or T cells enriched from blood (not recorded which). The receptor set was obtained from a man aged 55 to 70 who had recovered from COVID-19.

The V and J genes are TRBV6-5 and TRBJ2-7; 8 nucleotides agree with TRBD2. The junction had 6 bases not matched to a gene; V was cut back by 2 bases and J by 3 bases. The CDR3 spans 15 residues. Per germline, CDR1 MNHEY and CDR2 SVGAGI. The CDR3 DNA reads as TGTGCCAGCAGTTACCCCGGAGCGGGAGTCTACGAGCAGTACTTC. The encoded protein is CASSYPGAGVYEQYF.

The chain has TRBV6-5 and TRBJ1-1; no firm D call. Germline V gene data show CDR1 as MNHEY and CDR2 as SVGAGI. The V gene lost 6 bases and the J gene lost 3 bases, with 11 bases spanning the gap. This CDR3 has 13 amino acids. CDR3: CASRAWGDTEAFF. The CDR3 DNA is TGTGCCAGCAGAGCCTGGGGAGACACTGAAGCTTTCTTT.

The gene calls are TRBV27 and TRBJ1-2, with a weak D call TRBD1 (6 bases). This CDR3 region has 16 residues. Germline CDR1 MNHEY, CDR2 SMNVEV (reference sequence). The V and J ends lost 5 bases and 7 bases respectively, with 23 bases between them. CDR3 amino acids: CASSGWGMGAIGGYTF. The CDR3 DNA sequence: TGTGCCAGCAGTGGTTGGGGGATGGGGGCTATAGGTGGCTACACCTTC.